This T cell receptor (beta chain) was obtained from a study of shared clonotypes between healthy human individuals. Study-wide background: CD4 naive cells filled three plates per donor, CD4 memory three, CD8 naive two and CD8 memory one.

To note about this clone: As yet, its antigen is unknown. This specimen includes other DNA sequences encoding the same CDR3.

Method: immunoSEQ multiplex PCR; TCRdb's copy keeps in-frame clones and lacks some. The sample consists of more than 2 million clones, approximately 95% of them appearing once. Study outcomes and limitations: It was the non-shared clonotypes that had lower generation probabilities than clonotypes shared by all four donors.

Only CD45RO-negative cells positively selected for CCR7 counted as naive CD8 cells, so terminally differentiated effector memory CD45RA+ cells were excluded. This CDR3 region has 15 residues. With 2 bases clipped from V and 4 bases from J, the junction kept 2 bases outside the gene matches. Germline V gene data show CDR1 as SEHNR and CDR2 as FQNEAQ (reference sequence). This TCR came from a man aged 18 to 30 in good health. This chain links TRBV7-9 with TRBJ2-1; TRBD2 agrees at 10 bases. The sequenced sample consisted of naive CD8+ T cells sorted from blood. The DNA for the CDR3 is TGTGCCAGCAGCTTAACTAGCGGGGTATACAATGAGCAGTTCTTC. Protein: CASSLTSGVYNEQFF.